A selection of T cell receptor beta chains follows, all from one sample in a study of blood T cell repertoires in COVID-19. TCRdb's table, derived via immunoSEQ multiplex PCR, lists solely in-frame clones and lacks some. This table has under 250,000 clones, 86% appearing once. The sample taken for sequencing was peripheral blood. These receptors came from a woman older than 75 with COVID-19, enrolled during active disease. Each CDR3 is given with its conserved first and last residue. Each record gives: D gene, J gene, V gene, clone size, CDR3 protein. The D gene is left open where the match is weak. The size entry is marked missing in some rows and otherwise reads once, few, many or a size class.

>TRBD1|TRBJ2-2|TRBV9|-
CASSARGDRGTGELFF
>-|TRBJ1-1|TRBV5-8|few
CASSRGRGEAFF
>TRBD1|TRBJ2-7|TRBV15|-
CATSRARDRPSEQYF
>TRBD2|TRBJ2-2|TRBV3-1/TRBV3-2|-
CASSQRGSTGELFF
>-|TRBJ2-1|TRBV5-5|-
CASSYGLRSSYNEQFF
>-|TRBJ2-2|TRBV5-4|-
CASSSQGSVGELFF
>TRBD2|TRBJ2-3|TRBV14|-
CASTKRGRADTQYF
>TRBD1|TRBJ2-3|TRBV24-1|-
CATSLPGQGASTDTQYF
>-|TRBJ1-1|TRBV7-9|few
CASSLTEYTEAFF
>-|TRBJ1-2|TRBV7-8|-
CASSLRAGPGGYTF
>-|TRBJ1-4|TRBV30|-
CAWSGNQGLSEKLFF
>TRBD1|TRBJ2-3|TRBV7-2|few
CASSPHLGTGGNTDTQYF
>TRBD1|TRBJ1-5|TRBV19|few
CASSIGTGPQHF
>-|TRBJ1-2|TRBV7-2|-
CASSRQKLNYGYTF
>TRBD2|TRBJ2-5|TRBV4-2|once
CASSQDIGREETQYF
>-|TRBJ1-5|TRBV2|-
CASRRDTAQPQHF
>-|TRBJ2-1|TRBV6-2/TRBV6-3|-
CASSWQITYNEQFF
>-|TRBJ1-3|TRBV28|-
CASRRGGSGNTIYF
>-|TRBJ2-1|TRBV7-2|-
CASSTTGPPGISYNEQFF
>TRBD1|TRBJ1-4|TRBV29-1|-
CSAGRDRGEKLFF
>-|TRBJ2-7|TRBV3-1/TRBV3-2|-
CASSPRTEVYEQYF
>-|TRBJ1-3|TRBV9|-
CASSVGDYSGNTIYF
>TRBD1|TRBJ2-3|TRBV18|-
CASSPVTGGTQYF
>-|TRBJ1-4|TRBV28|few
CASRLQWFEKLFF
>-|TRBJ1-1|TRBV18|-
CASSPVGVNTEAFF
>-|TRBJ1-6|TRBV2|-
CASSERGSGSPLHF
>TRBD1|TRBJ1-4|TRBV5-1|-
CASSSRTGAWEKLFF
>-|TRBJ1-6|TRBV6-2/TRBV6-3|once
CASSWAINSPLHF